This TCR beta chain was identified during a study of shared clonotypes between healthy human individuals. CDR1 and CDR2 (germline): MNHNS, SASEGT. This CDR3 comprises 13 residues. V shed 0 bases and J shed 6 bases, with 9 bases lying between them. Study observations and caveats: Few donors restricted represented genetic and exposure-history diversity. Four donors held approximately 4.5% of naive CD4 clonotypes in common.

Regarding this clone: The antigen is unknown.

Donors had no recently reported acute infections or vaccinations and were HIV-negative. Once extracted for a subset, genomic DNA was divided evenly among several immunoSEQ plates. The protocol was immunoSEQ multiplex PCR, while the TCRdb copy is restricted to in-frame clones and leaves out a portion. The repertoire has 2.5 million or so clones, around nine tenths of them found once; the top ten carry 0.11% to 0.15%. The receptor was derived from a man between 18 and 29 years old in good health. This chain links TRBV6-1 with TRBJ2-7; D is undetermined. Specimen: naive CD4+ T cells sorted from blood. As to subset: CD45RA+ positively selected. This chain's CDR3 is CASSEALSGEQYF. In DNA form, the CDR3 reads TGTGCCAGCAGTGAAGCCCTATCCGGCGAGCAGTACTTC.